This T cell receptor (beta chain) emerged from a study of T cell responses to AZD1222 COVID-19 vaccine. Study outcomes and limitations: Regions 160-218 and 743-854 held dominance among vaccine-associated CD4 TCRs, which spanned spike. Baseline serology detected seropositivity in only six or seven AZD1222 recipients. Scientists sampled the repertoires only once the peak T cell response had passed.

Comments on this clone: Its antigen is as yet unknown.

Repertoires were generated with immunoSEQ multiplex PCR, while TCRdb's copy carries only in-frame clones and drops some. The data show fewer than 85,000 clones, 83% seen once. The CDR3 spans 17 residues. Losses at the gene ends were 3 bases for V and 1 base for J; bases not matched to a gene: 8. CDR1 and CDR2 from the germline V gene are SGHDN and FVKESK. This specimen was peripheral blood, taken 28 days after the second AZD1222 dose. The chain combines TRBV14 with TRBJ2-7; 11 bases fit TRBD1. The origin of this receptor is an adult who received the AZD1222 COVID-19 vaccine. Here the CDR3 reads CASSQPGQGVKSYEQYF. Here the CDR3 DNA reads TGTGCCAGCAGCCAGCCGGGACAGGGGGTTAAATCCTACGAGCAGTACTTC.